The source of this T cell receptor (beta chain) is a study of control samples from healthy donors and cancer patients. Some clones are missing from TCRdb's copy, which holds only in-frame ones; the method was immunoSEQ multiplex PCR. There are under 150,000 clones in the sample; roughly nine tenths occur only once, and around 4.9% lies in the top ten. Sequenced: blood. The sequence derives from a man aged 25-40 years in good health.

CDR3 region: CASSPLGRGGNQPQHF. The CDR3 DNA reads TGTGCCAGTAGTCCCCTAGGCAGGGGTGGCAATCAGCCCCAGCATTTT. This sequence joins TRBV19 and TRBJ1-5; tentative D call: TRBD1 (6 bases). This CDR3 has 16 residues. The V gene lost 5 bases and the J gene lost 2 bases, with 16 bases spanning the gap. CDR1 is LNHDA, CDR2 SQIVND, per germline (reference sequence).